A selection of T cell receptor beta chains follows, all from one sample in a study of tumor-infiltrating lymphocytes in primary liver carcinoma. TCRdb passed the multiplex PCR reads through MiXCR, listing each CDR3 protein once. Of roughly 40,000 distinct CDR3 sequences in the sample, roughly 80% are singletons; the top ten hold about 37%. Input material: tumor-adjacent normal liver tissue. The receptors originated from a woman in her 30s with primary liver carcinoma and hepatitis B virus infection. Each CDR3 is given with its conserved first and last residue. Each record gives: V gene, J gene, clone size, D gene, CDR3 protein, CDR3 DNA. The D gene is left open where the match is weak. Clone size is given for some rows only: seen once, a few or many times, or a class if the clone is expanded.

V gene: TRBV4-1; J gene: TRBJ2-5; clone size: once; D gene: TRBD1; CDR3 protein: CASRQGVAVGRETQYF; CDR3 DNA: TGCGCCAGCAGACAGGGGGTGGCGGTGGGGAGAGAGACCCAGTACTTC
V gene: TRBV28; J gene: TRBJ2-6; clone size: .; D gene: .; CDR3 protein: CASSLGALSGANVLIF; CDR3 DNA: TGTGCCAGCAGTTTAGGGGCACTATCTGGGGCCAACGTCTTGATTTTC
V gene: TRBV11-1; J gene: TRBJ2-2; clone size: .; D gene: .; CDR3 protein: CVSSIVGGTNTVELFF; CDR3 DNA: TGTGTCAGCAGCATAGTGGGGGGTACGAACACCGTGGAGCTGTTTTTT
V gene: TRBV11-2; J gene: TRBJ2-1; clone size: .; D gene: .; CDR3 protein: CISSLGSYNEQFF; CDR3 DNA: TGTATCAGTAGCTTAGGCTCCTACAATGAGCAGTTCTTC
V gene: TRBV4-2; J gene: TRBJ2-7; clone size: .; D gene: .; CDR3 protein: CASSQDCDREEYF; CDR3 DNA: TGTGCCAGCAGCCAAGATTGTGACAGGGAGGAGTACTTC
V gene: TRBV29-1; J gene: TRBJ1-2; clone size: few; D gene: TRBD1; CDR3 protein: CSVTPWTGEGYTF; CDR3 DNA: TGCAGCGTTACGCCTTGGACAGGGGAAGGCTACACCTTC
V gene: TRBV29-1; J gene: TRBJ2-1; clone size: .; D gene: TRBD2; CDR3 protein: CSASSGMYNEQFF; CDR3 DNA: TGCAGTGCTTCTAGCGGGATGTACAATGAGCAGTTCTTC
V gene: TRBV29-1; J gene: TRBJ2-5; clone size: once; D gene: .; CDR3 protein: CNGRLDQETQYF; CDR3 DNA: TGCAACGGTAGACTAGACCAGGAGACGCAGTACTTC
V gene: TRBV29-1; J gene: TRBJ2-1; clone size: .; D gene: TRBD2; CDR3 protein: CSVGPTSGDYNVQFF; CDR3 DNA: TGCAGCGTTGGGCCGACTAGCGGGGACTACAATGTGCAGTTCTTC
V gene: TRBV13; J gene: TRBJ1-1; clone size: .; D gene: .; CDR3 protein: CARSLGGFGIGGTGAFF; CDR3 DNA: TGTGCCCGCAGCTTAGGGGGGTTTGGTATTGGGGGCACTGGAGCTTTCTTT
V gene: TRBV6-1; J gene: TRBJ2-7; clone size: .; D gene: TRBD2; CDR3 protein: CASSEREVYERYF; CDR3 DNA: TGTGCCAGCAGCGAGCGGGAGGTGTACGAGCGGTACTTC
V gene: TRBV4-3; J gene: TRBJ2-1; clone size: .; D gene: .; CDR3 protein: CASSHDAGSSYYEQFF; CDR3 DNA: TGCGCCAGCAGCCATGATGCGGGAAGCTCCTACTATGAGCAATTCTTC
V gene: TRBV10-3; J gene: TRBJ1-5; clone size: many; D gene: .; CDR3 protein: CAISESEIRVSGDQPQHF; CDR3 DNA: TGTGCCATCAGTGAGTCGGAGATAAGGGTGTCGGGTGATCAGCCCCAGCATTTT
V gene: TRBV5-5; J gene: TRBJ2-7; clone size: .; D gene: TRBD2; CDR3 protein: CASSLVYAGRAQEQNF; CDR3 DNA: TGTGCCAGCAGCTTGGTTTACGCCGGGAGGGCCCAAGAGCAGAACTTC
V gene: TRBV6-1; J gene: TRBJ2-7; clone size: .; D gene: .; CDR3 protein: CDSSLEGAVYEQYF; CDR3 DNA: TGTGACAGCAGCCTGGAGGGGGCAGTTTACGAGCAGTACTTC
V gene: TRBV30; J gene: TRBJ1-1; clone size: many; D gene: .; CDR3 protein: CAWSEVLTEAFF; CDR3 DNA: TGTGCCTGGAGTGAAGTGCTCACTGAAGCTTTCTTT
V gene: TRBV18; J gene: TRBJ1-3; clone size: few; D gene: .; CDR3 protein: CASSPGSGTLSGNTIYF; CDR3 DNA: TGTGCCAGCTCACCAGGTTCTGGGACCCTCTCTGGAAACACCATATATTTT
V gene: TRBV28; J gene: TRBJ1-6; clone size: .; D gene: TRBD1; CDR3 protein: CTSSPVRTGSYNSPLHF; CDR3 DNA: TGTACCAGCAGTCCCGTTCGGACAGGCTCCTACAATTCACCCCTCCACTTC
V gene: TRBV29-1; J gene: TRBJ2-2; clone size: .; D gene: TRBD2; CDR3 protein: CSVGRRDSGELFF; CDR3 DNA: TGCAGCGTTGGGAGACGAGACAGCGGGGAGCTGTTTTTC
V gene: TRBV4-1; J gene: TRBJ1-1; clone size: .; D gene: .; CDR3 protein: CASSQDWKTETFF; CDR3 DNA: TGCGCCAGCAGCCAGGATTGGAAGACTGAAACTTTCTTT
V gene: TRBV4-3; J gene: TRBJ2-3; clone size: .; D gene: .; CDR3 protein: CTSSQSVWLGDPDDTQYF; CDR3 DNA: TGCACCAGCAGCCAGTCGGTCTGGCTAGGTGATCCCGATGATACGCAGTATTTC
V gene: TRBV7-8; J gene: TRBJ2-2; clone size: .; D gene: .; CDR3 protein: CASSFVRFRSTGELLF; CDR3 DNA: TGTGCCAGCAGCTTTGTGAGGTTCCGCAGCACCGGGGAGCTGTTATTT
V gene: TRBV5-1; J gene: TRBJ2-3; clone size: .; D gene: TRBD2; CDR3 protein: CASSPGLAAVRAGTQYF; CDR3 DNA: TGCGCCAGCAGTCCTGGACTAGCGGCTGTTAGGGCAGGTACGCAGTATTTT
V gene: TRBV29-1; J gene: TRBJ2-2; clone size: .; D gene: TRBD2; CDR3 protein: CSVPFAGGTGELFF; CDR3 DNA: TGCAGTGTTCCCTTCGCGGGAGGGACCGGGGAGCTGTTTTTT
V gene: TRBV6-2/TRBV6-3; J gene: TRBJ1-1; clone size: .; D gene: .; CDR3 protein: CASSYGWLNTETFF; CDR3 DNA: TGTGCCAGCAGTTACGGGTGGCTGAACACTGAAACTTTCTTT
V gene: TRBV4-1; J gene: TRBJ2-5; clone size: .; D gene: .; CDR3 protein: CSSIQEERGGETQYF; CDR3 DNA: TGCTCTAGCATCCAAGAAGAGAGGGGGGGCGAGACCCAGTACTTC